The 26 T cell receptor beta chains reported below all come from one sample, sequenced in a study of blood T cell repertoires in COVID-19. The protocol was immunoSEQ multiplex PCR, while the TCRdb copy is restricted to in-frame clones and leaves out a portion. The table lists 150,000 to 180,000 clones, 70% to 90% of them singletons, with 7.5% to 8.5% in the top ten. The sequenced sample was peripheral blood. These receptors all come from a woman aged 55-70 years with COVID-19, enrolled during active disease.

The chain has TRBV24-1 and TRBJ2-1, with a tentative D call TRBD1 (6 bases). V lost 5 bases and J lost 0, with 16 bases in between. Germline CDR1 is KGHDR and CDR2 is SFDVKD. The CDR3 is 17 amino acids. CDR3 in amino acids: CATSGKGDRISYNEQFF. The DNA for the CDR3 is TGTGCCACCAGTGGGAAGGGCGACAGGATCTCCTACAATGAGCAGTTCTTC.

The chain employs TRBV3-1 (or the pseudogene TRBV3-2) and TRBJ2-2; 9 nucleotides align to TRBD2. CDR1 is LGHDT, CDR2 YNNKEL, per germline (reference sequence). This CDR3 region has 17 residues. V was clipped by 3 bases and J by 2 bases; unmatched bases: 7. The CDR3 loop is CASSQAGGGINTGELFF. As DNA, the CDR3 is TGTGCCAGCAGCCAGGCGGGAGGGGGGATCAACACCGGGGAGCTGTTTTTT.

The chain links TRBV19 to TRBJ1-2; D remains ambiguous. The CDR3 is 15 residues long. Trimming shortened V by 7 bases and J by 2 bases, and 17 bases separated the two germline ends. The germline gives CDR1 LNHDA, CDR2 SQIVND (reference sequence). The CDR3 sequence is CASTPGNSMNYGYTF. DNA of the CDR3: TGTGCCAGTACCCCAGGAAACTCAATGAACTATGGCTACACCTTC. The full variable domain, rest sourced from reference TRBV19 and TRBJ1-2, is DGGITQSPKYLFRKEGQNVTLSCEQNLNHDAMYWYRQDPGQGLRLIYYSQIVNDFQKGDIAEGYSVSREKKESFPLTVTSAQKNPTAFYLCASTPGNSMNYGYTFGSGTRLTVV.

This clone has just a few counts. This chain connects TRBV11-2 to TRBJ2-2, with 8 bases identical to TRBD1. The CDR3 is 14 amino acids. CDR1 is SGHAT, CDR2 FQNNGV, per germline. V was clipped by 6 bases and J by 3 bases; unmatched bases: 3. CDR3 sequence: CASSRTGYTGELFF. The CDR3 region has the DNA TGTGCCAGCAGTAGGACAGGGTACACCGGGGAGCTGTTTTTT.

This clone has more than one count but fewer than ten. The J gene is TRBJ2-1, the V gene TRBV6-5, with 7 bases identical to TRBD1. The V segment lost 2 bases and the J segment 7 bases; nucleotides outside the gene matches: 11. The CDR3 runs to 16 residues. Germline V gene sequence: CDR1 MNHEY, CDR2 SVGAGI. CDR3 residues: CASSYLRQGGGNEQFF. The CDR3 DNA is TGTGCCAGCAGTTACCTGAGACAGGGTGGGGGTAATGAGCAGTTCTTC.

The chain joins TRBV9 to TRBJ2-3; 9 nucleotides align to TRBD1. This CDR3 spans 15 amino acids. V lost 4 bases to trimming and J lost 4 bases; unmatched junction nucleotides: 7. The germline V gene has CDR1 SGDLS and CDR2 YYNGEE. CDR3 region: CASSTHRGRSDTQYF. Written as DNA, the CDR3 is TGTGCCAGCAGCACTCACAGGGGGCGATCAGATACGCAGTATTTT.

V and J are TRBV27 and TRBJ2-5, with 7 positions matching TRBD1. With the DNA end fitting TRBJ2-7 better, the J assignment may be wrong. CDR1 and CDR2 (germline): MNHEY, SMNVEV (reference sequence). The CDR3 extends over 13 amino acids. In DNA, the CDR3 is TGTGCCAGCAGTCTCGGGACAGCCTACGAGCAGTACTTC. Protein: CASSLGTAYEQYF.

The genes are TRBV11-1 and TRBJ2-1; D not resolved. Germline values: CDR1 SGHAT, CDR2 FQDESV (reference sequence). This CDR3 contains 16 residues. The germline V and J ends were trimmed by 4 bases and 6 bases, with 19 bases remaining between them. CDR3 nucleotides: TGTGCCAGCAGCTCTACTTTAGCACCTGTGGGCAATGAGCAGTTCTTC. This gives the protein CASSSTLAPVGNEQFF. Full variable domain (remainder filled in from reference TRBV11-1 and TRBJ2-1): EAEVAQSPRYKITEKSQAVAFWCDPISGHATLYWYRQILGQGPELLVQFQDESVVDDSQLPKDRFSAERLKGVDSTLKIQPAELGDSAMYLCASSSTLAPVGNEQFFGPGTRLTVL.

The V and J genes are TRBV30 and TRBJ1-1; possibly TRBD1 for D (6 bases). Germline assignment: CDR1 GTSNPN and CDR2 SVGIG (reference sequence). The germline V and J ends were trimmed by 0 bases and 5 bases, with 10 bases remaining between them. This CDR3 spans 13 amino acids. The CDR3 protein is CAWSVTGRTEAFF. The CDR3 region has the DNA TGTGCCTGGAGTGTTACAGGGCGAACTGAAGCTTTCTTT.

This clone was counted once. The CDR3 sequence is CASSSPGLDATQETQYF. CDR3 sequence (DNA): TGCGCCAGCAGCTCCCCAGGACTAGACGCGACCCAAGAGACCCAGTACTTC. The chain couples TRBV5-1 to TRBJ2-5, with 7 bases matching TRBD2. The CDR3 covers 17 residues. The V gene end was trimmed by 3 bases and the J gene end by 1 base; junction bases not matched to a gene: 12. Germline V gene lookup returns CDR1 SGHRS and CDR2 YFSETQ.

The chain joins TRBV5-6 to TRBJ2-7; 10 bases agree with TRBD2. Germline V CDR1 and CDR2: SGHDT, YYEEEE. The length of the CDR3 is 14 residues. The V gene end was trimmed by 6 bases and the J gene end by 5 bases; junction bases not matched to a gene: 8. The CDR3 bases are TGTGCCAGCATCCGACTAGCGGGTCGGAACGAGCAGTACTTC. It yields the protein CASIRLAGRNEQYF.

In its sample, this clone was seen once. This rearrangement joins TRBV14 to TRBJ1-1, with 7 bases lining up with TRBD1. CDR1 is SGHDN and CDR2 is FVKESK in the germline V gene. J gave up 10 bases and V 8 bases, and 16 bases lay outside the gene matches. The CDR3 covers 14 residues. In nucleotides, the CDR3 is TGTGCCAGCCGGATGGAGGGGGCCGGAGCGAGAGCTTTCTTT. Protein: CASRMEGAGARAFF. Supplemented by reference TRBV14 and TRBJ1-1, the full variable domain reads EAGVTQFPSHSVIEKGQTVTLRCDPISGHDNLYWYRRVMGKEIKFLLHFVKESKQDESGMPNNRFLAERTGGTYSTLKVQPAELEDSGVYFCASRMEGAGARAFFGQGTRLTVV.

This clone was seen more than once but under ten times. The V gene is TRBV14, the J gene TRBJ1-1; no reliable D call. CDR1 is SGHDN and CDR2 is FVKESK in the germline V gene. This CDR3 has 14 amino acids. Trimming cost V 5 bases and J 1 base, with 11 bases left between them. DNA of the CDR3: TGTGCCAGCAGCTATAATGGCAGGAACACTGAAGCTTTCTTT. This encodes CASSYNGRNTEAFF.

The V gene is TRBV27, the J gene TRBJ1-2; D uncertain. Germline V gene lookup returns CDR1 MNHEY and CDR2 SMNVEV (reference sequence). V gave up 1 base and J gave up 2 bases, with 5 bases separating them. This CDR3 comprises 13 residues. CDR3 loop: CASSLYKNYGYTF. The CDR3 DNA follows: TGTGCCAGCAGTTTATACAAAAACTATGGCTACACCTTC.

J is TRBJ1-5 and V is TRBV12-3 or TRBV12-4; 9 bases map to TRBD1. CDR3 length: 13 residues. Trimming cost V 6 bases and J 7 bases; bases outside gene matches: 4. The CDR3 spells CASRQGARQPQHF. The CDR3 DNA is TGTGCCAGCAGACAGGGGGCCCGACAGCCCCAGCATTTT.

The chain combines TRBV5-4 with TRBJ2-5, with no clear D. CDR1 SGHNT and CDR2 YYREEE come from the germline V gene (reference sequence). V was cut by 0 bases and J by 2 bases, with 5 bases left in between. This CDR3 has 13 amino acids. The CDR3 DNA sequence: TGTGCCAGCAGCTTGGGCCAGCAAGAGACCCAGTACTTC. Protein sequence: CASSLGQQETQYF.

The rearrangement uses TRBV7-9 and TRBJ1-1; D call uncertain. Germline values: CDR1 SEHNR, CDR2 FQNEAQ (reference sequence). CDR3 size: 14 residues. The germline V and J ends were trimmed by 4 bases and 3 bases, with 12 bases remaining between them. In DNA, the CDR3 is TGTGCCAGCAGCTCCGATGTGGCGGACACTGAAGCTTTCTTT. Translation gives CASSSDVADTEAFF.

The chain's CDR3 is CASSDLGQGGQPQHF. In DNA, the CDR3 is TGTGCCAGCAGTGACCTGGGACAGGGCGGCCAGCCCCAGCATTTT. The V call is TRBV2, the J call TRBJ1-5, with 9 positions matching TRBD1. Trimming at V came to 3 bases and at J to 7 bases, leaving 7 bases not matched to a gene. From germline, CDR1 is SNHLY and CDR2 FYNNEI. The CDR3 is 15 amino acids.

Notes on this clone: Other nucleotide sequences from this sample produce the same CDR3. The chain employs TRBV5-8 and TRBJ1-3, with D maybe TRBD1 (6 bases). Germline loops: CDR1 SGHTS, CDR2 YDEGEE. V lost 1 base and J 4 bases, leaving 9 bases between the germline ends. This CDR3 region has 14 residues. The CDR3 loop is CASSLLGGGNTIYF. CDR3 DNA: TGTGCCAGCAGCTTGCTAGGGGGAGGAAACACCATATATTTT. Supplemented by reference TRBV5-8 and TRBJ1-3, the full variable domain reads EAGVTQSPTHLIKTRGQQATLRCSPISGHTSVYWYQQALGLGLQFLLWYDEGEERNRGNFPPRFSGRQFPNYSSELNVNALELEDSALYLCASSLLGGGNTIYFGEGSWLTVV.

The chain employs TRBV19 and TRBJ1-5; D may be TRBD1 (6 bases). CDR1 and CDR2 (germline): LNHDA, SQIVND (reference sequence). The length of the CDR3 is 13 residues. Trimming removed 5 bases at V and 3 bases at J, with 8 bases between. The CDR3: CASSHRDNQPQHF. CDR3 DNA: TGTGCCAGTAGTCACAGGGACAATCAGCCCCAGCATTTT.

The genes are TRBV18 and TRBJ1-2; tentative D call: TRBD1 (5 bases). CDR3 size: 13 residues. Trimming pared 6 bases from V and 6 bases from J, leaving 14 bases between. The germline CDR1 and CDR2 sequences are KGHSH and LQKENI. The CDR3 loop is CASSPRQKDGYTF. As DNA, the CDR3 is TGTGCCAGCTCCCCAAGACAGAAGGATGGCTACACCTTC. The whole variable domain, filled in from reference TRBV18 and TRBJ1-2, reads NAGVMQNPRHLVRRRGQEARLRCSPMKGHSHVYWYRQLPEEGLKFMVYLQKENIIDESGMPKERFSAEFPKEGPSILRIQQVVRGDSAAYFCASSPRQKDGYTFGSGTRLTVV.

This clone has just one count. This chain connects TRBV29-1 to TRBJ1-2; TRBD1 agrees at 11 bases. The CDR3 consists of 15 residues. Germline CDR1 and CDR2: SQVTM and ANQGSEA. With 5 bases clipped from V and 4 bases from J, the junction kept 9 bases outside the gene matches. The CDR3 bases are TGCAGCGTTCCAAGGACAGGGGGCCCAATCTATGGCTACACCTTC. Protein sequence: CSVPRTGGPIYGYTF. Complete variable domain (other parts from reference TRBV29-1 and TRBJ1-2): SAVISQKPSRDICQRGTSLTIQCQVDSQVTMMFWYRQQPGQSLTLIATANQGSEATYESGFVIDKFPISRPNLTFSTLTVSNMSPEDSSIYLCSVPRTGGPIYGYTFGSGTRLTVV.

V and J are TRBV5-1 and TRBJ1-6; D is possibly TRBD1 (5 bases). Germline V gene lookup returns CDR1 SGHRS and CDR2 YFSETQ. V gave up 0 bases and J gave up 10 bases, with 11 bases separating them. The CDR3 length is 14 residues. Here the CDR3 reads CASSLGQSDSPLHF. In DNA form, the CDR3 reads TGCGCCAGCAGCTTGGGACAGTCGGACTCACCCCTCCACTTT.

The chain links TRBV6-5 to TRBJ2-7; 10 bases agree with TRBD2. With V trimmed by 7 bases and J by 3 bases, 9 bases remained unmatched. Looked up from germline, CDR1 is MNHEY and CDR2 is SVGAGI. CDR3 size: 15 residues. The CDR3 is CASTNPTSGVYEQYF. CDR3 DNA sequence: TGTGCCAGCACCAACCCTACTAGCGGGGTCTACGAGCAGTACTTC.

J is TRBJ2-2 and V is TRBV18, with 9 bases aligning to TRBD1. The CDR3 runs to 14 residues. Per germline, CDR1 KGHSH and CDR2 LQKENI. With 3 bases clipped from V and 6 bases from J, the junction kept 2 bases outside the gene matches. CDR3 sequence reads: CASSPGTGSGELFF. The CDR3 DNA reads as TGTGCCAGCTCACCCGGGACAGGGTCCGGGGAGCTGTTTTTT. Complete variable domain (other parts from reference TRBV18 and TRBJ2-2): NAGVMQNPRHLVRRRGQEARLRCSPMKGHSHVYWYRQLPEEGLKFMVYLQKENIIDESGMPKERFSAEFPKEGPSILRIQQVVRGDSAAYFCASSPGTGSGELFFGEGSRLTVL.

The V gene is TRBV19, the J gene TRBJ1-1; tentative D call: TRBD1 (5 bases). CDR3 length: 16 amino acids. Germline assignment: CDR1 LNHDA and CDR2 SQIVND (reference sequence). The V end lost 7 bases, the J end lost 4 bases, and 22 bases lay between the germline ends. CDR3 nucleotide sequence: TGTGCCAGTAAGGTTTCAGAGTCGGGGGAAGGCACTGAAGCTTTCTTT. This gives the protein CASKVSESGEGTEAFF.